These T cell receptor beta chains were read from a single sample in a study of post-analysis software for immune sequencing data. One entry per CDR3 protein, called by TCRdb with MiXCR from the PCR reads. The data show about 570,000 distinct CDR3 sequences, with around 34% seen just once and 6% held by the top ten. Source material: blood. Receptor source: a girl under 18 with multiple sclerosis. Each CDR3 is given with its conserved first and last residue. Fields, in order: D gene, clone size, J gene, V gene, CDR3 DNA, CDR3 protein. The D gene is left open where the match is weak. Clone size appears in some rows only: once, few, many, or a class for an expanded clone.

.	.	TRBJ2-6	TRBV6-5	TGTGCCAGCAGTTACTCATCCCCTGGGGCCAACGTCCTGACTTTC	CASSYSSPGANVLTF
TRBD2	few	TRBJ2-5	TRBV10-3	TGTGCCATCAGTGAGACCGGGAGGGCAGAGACCCAGTACTTC	CAISETGRAETQYF
.	.	TRBJ2-2	TRBV6-2/TRBV6-3	TGTGCCAGCAGGCCCTCCCGGCTGACCGGGGAGCTGTTTTTT	CASRPSRLTGELFF
.	.	TRBJ2-3	TRBV20-1	TGCAGTACTAGTGCCGCTGAGGTTACGCAGTATTTT	CSTSAAEVTQYF
.	few	TRBJ2-7	TRBV12-3/TRBV12-4	TGTGCCAGCAGCCAGAAGGACGGGCCCTACGAGCAGTACTTC	CASSQKDGPYEQYF
.	.	TRBJ2-3	TRBV5-1	TGCGCCAGCAGCTTGAAGGCCCGAGGCACAGATACGCAGTATTTT	CASSLKARGTDTQYF
.	.	TRBJ2-3	TRBV12-3/TRBV12-4	TGTGCCAGCAGTGGGGGGGGGAACTCGGGGGCGTCAGATACGCAGTATTTT	CASSGGGNSGASDTQYF
.	few	TRBJ2-5	TRBV6-5	TGTGCCAGCAGTTACGGCGGACGCATTCAAGAGACCCAGTACTTC	CASSYGGRIQETQYF
.	.	TRBJ2-3	TRBV6-4	TGTGCCAGCAGTCCTCTAGGCGGTTCTAGCACAGATACGCAGTATTTT	CASSPLGGSSTDTQYF
.	few	TRBJ2-5	TRBV29-1	TGCAGCGTCCGGACGGGTGCACAGACCCAGTACTTC	CSVRTGAQTQYF
TRBD1	.	TRBJ1-5	TRBV13	TGTGCCAGCCGCGGGGACAGAAATCAGCCCCAGCATTTT	CASRGDRNQPQHF
TRBD1	.	TRBJ1-5	TRBV28	TGTGCCAGCAGTTCCCCGTCAGGGGGCGAGCCCCAGCATTTT	CASSSPSGGEPQHF
TRBD1	few	TRBJ2-5	TRBV12-3/TRBV12-4	TGTGCCAGCAGTTTAGCCCTAGGACAGGGGGCAGAGGAGACCCAGTACTTC	CASSLALGQGAEETQYF
.	few	TRBJ2-1	TRBV20-1	TGCGGTGCTAACAGGCCAAGCTCCTACAATGAGCAGTTCTTC	CGANRPSSYNEQFF
.	.	TRBJ2-1	TRBV27	TGTGCCAGCAGTTTAGGCCAGACCTACAATGAGCAGTTCTTC	CASSLGQTYNEQFF
.	.	TRBJ1-1	TRBV20-1	TGCAGTGCTAGAGAGCGGGGTCGGGTGAACACTGAAGCTTTCTTT	CSARERGRVNTEAFF
TRBD1	many	TRBJ1-1	TRBV7-9	TGTGCCAGCAGCTTCTGGACAGGGAAATTTTACACTGAAGCTTTCTTT	CASSFWTGKFYTEAFF
.	.	TRBJ2-1	TRBV4-2	TGTGCCAGCAGCCCTTCTGGGGGCGGGGGATTCTACAATGAGCAGTTCTTC	CASSPSGGGGFYNEQFF
.	few	TRBJ2-3	TRBV20-1	TGCAGTGCTACCCCACCCCTAGGGGATACGCAGTATTTT	CSATPPLGDTQYF
TRBD1	.	TRBJ1-2	TRBV4-1	TGCGCCAGCAGCCAAGATCCGCCGGGACAGGGGCCGCATGGCTACACCTTC	CASSQDPPGQGPHGYTF
TRBD2	few	TRBJ2-7	TRBV12-3/TRBV12-4	TGTGCCAGCAGCCCGGGAGGTAACTCCTACGAGCAGTACTTC	CASSPGGNSYEQYF
TRBD2	.	TRBJ2-1	TRBV5-1	TGCGCCAGCAGCTGGGACGGGACTAGCGGGGGGAATAGTGAGCAGTTCTTC	CASSWDGTSGGNSEQFF
.	few	TRBJ2-5	TRBV7-7	TGTGCCAGCAGCTTAGGACAGTTCCAAGAGACCCAGTACTTC	CASSLGQFQETQYF
.	few	TRBJ2-7	TRBV6-2/TRBV6-3	TGTGCCAGCCGCTTCACAACAGACTCCTACGAGCAGTACTTC	CASRFTTDSYEQYF
.	few	TRBJ1-2	TRBV27	TGTGCCAGCAGTGAAAGCCAGCTCTATGGCTACACCTTC	CASSESQLYGYTF
.	few	TRBJ2-5	TRBV13	TGTGCCAGCAGCTCCTGGACAAGCCAAGAGACCCAGTACTTC	CASSSWTSQETQYF
TRBD1	.	TRBJ1-6	TRBV11-1	TGTGCCAGCAGCCTCGACGGGACAGGGGAAAATTCACCCCTCCACTTT	CASSLDGTGENSPLHF
.	.	TRBJ1-5	TRBV4-1	TGCGCCAGCAGCCAAGTAGGGGGGCTCGGACAGCCCCAGCATTTT	CASSQVGGLGQPQHF
.	.	TRBJ1-2	TRBV11-2	TGTGCCAGCAGCTTACGAGGCTCTAACTATGGCTACACCTTC	CASSLRGSNYGYTF
TRBD1	few	TRBJ1-2	TRBV2	TGTGCCAGCAGTGTGGGGACAGCGAAGAACTATGGCTACACCTTC	CASSVGTAKNYGYTF
TRBD1	.	TRBJ1-6	TRBV18	TGTGCCGGCTCACCGGAACAGGGGGTTTCACCCCTCCACTTT	CAGSPEQGVSPLHF
.	few	TRBJ2-4	TRBV7-8	TGTGCCAGCATCATCCGGAGGGGGCACATATATGATTGGGCCAAAAACATTCAGTACTTC	CASIIRRGHIYDWAKNIQYF
.	few	TRBJ1-1	TRBV5-1	TGCGCCAGCAGCTCCCCCTATGGGGGGAACACTGAAGCTTTCTTT	CASSSPYGGNTEAFF
.	few	TRBJ2-7	TRBV6-1	TGTGCCAGCAGCCAACCTGGACAAACCTACGAGCAGTACTTC	CASSQPGQTYEQYF
TRBD2	.	TRBJ2-1	TRBV10-2	TGCGCCAGCAGTGTCTTTTCTAGCGGGGGCACCAATGAGCAGTTCTTC	CASSVFSSGGTNEQFF
.	.	TRBJ1-2	TRBV3-1	TGTGCCAGCAGCCAAGACCTACAGGGAGCTAACTATGGCTACACCTTC	CASSQDLQGANYGYTF
.	few	TRBJ2-1	TRBV10-3	TGTGCCATCAGCGAACCAGGGTTGGCGGACGGGGGTGGCAATGAGCAGTTCTTC	CAISEPGLADGGGNEQFF
.	few	TRBJ2-1	TRBV4-2	TGTGCCAGCAGCCAAGTTTATCCGGAGCATGAGCAGTTCTTC	CASSQVYPEHEQFF